Presented here are 10 T cell receptor beta chains from one specimen sequenced in a study of blood T cell repertoires in COVID-19. Data came from immunoSEQ multiplex PCR; TCRdb stores just in-frame clones and leaves some out. The data show about 220,000 clones, about 86% seen once. Sequencing was performed on peripheral blood. All receptors come from a woman between 25 and 40 years old who had recovered from COVID-19.

V gene TRBV11-2 combines with J gene TRBJ2-7, with TRBD2 as a possible D gene (6 bases). Germline CDR1 and CDR2: SGHAT and FQNNGV. The CDR3 length is 18 residues. Trimming took 1 base from V and 2 from J, leaving 21 bases between them. CDR3 sequence (DNA): TGTGCCAGCAGCTTAGGGGGTGGGCGGGGTTGGAGAACCTACGAGCAGTACTTC. It specifies CASSLGGGRGWRTYEQYF.

This sequence joins TRBV3-1 (or the pseudogene TRBV3-2) and TRBJ1-2; D perhaps matches TRBD1 (6 bases). Deletions cut 4 bases from V and 1 base from J, with 16 bases between. CDR1 and CDR2 (germline): LGHDT, YNNKEL (reference sequence). The CDR3 spans 16 residues. This chain's CDR3 is CASSRSGTYFNYGYTF. The CDR3 DNA follows: TGTGCCAGCAGCCGGTCCGGGACATACTTTAACTATGGCTACACCTTC.

This clone was seen a few times. The chain employs TRBV30 and TRBJ1-1; D not resolved. Germline CDR1 and CDR2: GTSNPN and SVGIG (reference sequence). The CDR3 runs to 13 residues. Trimming stripped 0 bases from V and 0 bases from J, with 5 bases between. DNA of the CDR3: TGTGCCTGGAGTGTTAGCCTGAACACTGAAGCTTTCTTT. Its translation is CAWSVSLNTEAFF.

This rearrangement joins TRBV2 to TRBJ2-7; a weak D match, TRBD2 (5 bases). V lost 7 bases and J lost 6, with 16 bases in between. This CDR3 spans 13 amino acids. CDR1 is SNHLY, CDR2 FYNNEI, per germline. In DNA, the CDR3 is TGTGCCAGCACCCTCGAAATAGGGAGCGAGCAGTACTTC. As protein: CASTLEIGSEQYF.

This sequence joins TRBV19 and TRBJ2-7; D unclear. The CDR3 has 14 amino acids. Germline CDR1 is LNHDA and CDR2 is SQIVND (reference sequence). V was shortened by 2 bases and J by 5 bases, with 13 bases between the two germline ends. Written as DNA, the CDR3 is TGTGCCAGTAGTATACAGGAATCCGGCGACGAGCAGTACTTC. Its translation is CASSIQESGDEQYF. The complete variable domain, with remaining parts taken from reference TRBV19 and TRBJ2-7, reads DGGITQSPKYLFRKEGQNVTLSCEQNLNHDAMYWYRQDPGQGLRLIYYSQIVNDFQKGDIAEGYSVSREKKESFPLTVTSAQKNPTAFYLCASSIQESGDEQYFGPGTRLTVT.

This rearrangement joins TRBV6-1 to TRBJ2-7; D remains ambiguous. This CDR3 region has 12 residues. V dropped 1 base and J dropped 4 bases, with 5 bases sitting between them. Germline-derived CDR1 and CDR2 are MNHNS and SASEGT. This CDR3 reads CASSEVQYEQYF. As DNA, the CDR3 is TGTGCCAGCAGTGAAGTTCAGTACGAGCAGTACTTC.

The genes are TRBV19 and TRBJ1-2; a weak D match, TRBD1 (6 bases). This CDR3 is 16 amino acids long. The V and J ends lost 7 bases and 0 bases respectively, with 18 bases between them. The V gene's germline CDR1 is LNHDA and CDR2 SQIVND (reference sequence). The DNA for the CDR3 is TGTGCCAGTAATCCCCTCCGCAGGGGAGCTAACTATGGCTACACCTTC. Its translation is CASNPLRRGANYGYTF.

V is TRBV5-1 and J is TRBJ2-3; D gene unclear. Trimming cost V 2 bases and J 6 bases, with 10 bases left between them. The CDR3 totals 13 residues. In germline, CDR1 is SGHRS, CDR2 YFSETQ. The CDR3 nucleotides are TGCGCCAGCAGCTTTGCCGGCAGGGATACGCAGTATTTT. It codes for CASSFAGRDTQYF.

The V gene is TRBV5-1, the J gene TRBJ2-3; 10 bases fit TRBD1. The ends lost 4 bases at V and 3 bases at J; junction bases unmatched: 8. This CDR3 comprises 16 residues. Germline V gene sequence: CDR1 SGHRS, CDR2 YFSETQ. The CDR3 loop is CASSPGTGVRTDTQYF. In DNA, the CDR3 is TGCGCCAGCAGCCCCGGGACAGGGGTTAGGACAGATACGCAGTATTTT.

This clone was seen a handful of times. The chain joins TRBV6-2 or TRBV6-3 to TRBJ2-7, with TRBD2 identical over 7 bases. CDR1 and CDR2 (germline): MNHEY, SVGEGT. The CDR3 extends over 14 amino acids. The trim removed 1 base at V and 6 bases at J, leaving 6 bases unmatched. The CDR3 spells CASSYFGGGTEQYF. The CDR3, as DNA: TGTGCCAGCAGTTACTTTGGGGGGGGAACCGAGCAGTACTTC.